The sequence of this T cell receptor beta chain was determined in a study of blood T cells in healthy people across ages. Samples each had at least 6 micrograms of total RNA extracted. Notes on this clonotype: Its antigen remains unidentified.

Whole-study findings and limits: Diversity was higher, and naive CD4+ cells more numerous, in long-lived donors than in aged donors.

A second roughly 6 to 11 cycle PCR used barcoded and J-beta primers. One entry per CDR3 protein results from TCRdb running MiXCR on the 5' RACE reads. The sample records about 800,000 distinct CDR3 sequences, roughly 64% being singletons. Per the germline V gene, CDR1 is SGHAT and CDR2 is FQNNGV. Between the trimmed V and J ends, which lost 5 bases and 7 bases, there was a span of 17 bases. This CDR3 has 14 residues. The sequenced material came from blood. The TCR originated in a man younger than 40 in good health. This chain joins TRBV11-2 and TRBJ1-2; D may be TRBD1 (6 bases). CDR3 nucleotide sequence: TGTGCCAGCAGCCCAGGGTCAGGGGAGGGTGGCTACACCTTC. Translated: CASSPGSGEGGYTF.